The TCR beta chain under discussion was sequenced for a study of T-cell memory formation after mild COVID-19. Across the study: TCR clusters were mostly donor specific. Overall study results and limits: There was a balanced CD4/CD8 profile in clones contracting day 15 to 85, and later expanders leaned CD4+. For contracting clones, CD4+ ones sat mainly in CM and EM, CD8+ in EMRA. SARS-CoV-2 specificity was not confirmed for second-wave clones peaking on day 37.

This clonotype turned up a few times. Its antigen is as yet unknown. TCRdb re-called the 5' RACE reads with MiXCR, one entry per CDR3 protein. The sample consists of 350,000 to 500,000 distinct CDR3 sequences, approximately 19% of them appearing once. Trimming pared 4 bases from V and 4 bases from J, leaving 19 bases between. CDR3 length: 16 amino acids. In germline, CDR1 is LGHNA, CDR2 YSLEER. The chain employs TRBV4-3 and TRBJ1-1; no clear D. The sequencing input was PBMCs or a T cell subset sorted from them (not recorded which). This receptor was taken from a man between 18 and 35 years old who had mild COVID-19 (a few samples of this study predate the infection). Cell type and time point are not known. CDR3 nucleotides: TGCGCCAGCAGCCGCCTACAGTTTGCCTGGGGCACTGAAGCTTTCTTT. This translates into CASSRLQFAWGTEAFF.